This TCR beta chain was observed in a study of CD8+CD57+ T cells in acquired aplastic anemia. Study-wide points: Controls and patients did not differ significantly in CD8+ Simpson's diversity. Common to patients and controls were 25 to 30 CD8+ CDR3 sequences.

The sample holds many counts of this clonotype. Its antigen is unidentified. Template material for TCR beta VDJ and CDR3 profiling consisted of genomic DNA. In TCRdb, the reads were re-called with MiXCR into one record per CDR3 protein. The sample gives approximately 130,000 distinct CDR3 sequences, less than 45% of which show up once; 8.4% is in the top ten. In germline, CDR1 is SGHDN, CDR2 FVKESK. V dropped 2 bases and J dropped 3; count of bases not matched to a gene: 9. The CDR3 has 16 residues. The rearrangement uses TRBV14 and TRBJ2-7; 8 nucleotides match TRBD1. This sequence originates from a human donor in good health, serving as a control. Specimen: sorted CD4+, CD8+, or CD8+CD57+ T cells (not recorded which) from PBMCs. In nucleotides, the CDR3 is TGTGCCAGCAGCCAACTTATCGGACAGGGCAGCTACGAGCAGTACTTC. It translates to CASSQLIGQGSYEQYF.